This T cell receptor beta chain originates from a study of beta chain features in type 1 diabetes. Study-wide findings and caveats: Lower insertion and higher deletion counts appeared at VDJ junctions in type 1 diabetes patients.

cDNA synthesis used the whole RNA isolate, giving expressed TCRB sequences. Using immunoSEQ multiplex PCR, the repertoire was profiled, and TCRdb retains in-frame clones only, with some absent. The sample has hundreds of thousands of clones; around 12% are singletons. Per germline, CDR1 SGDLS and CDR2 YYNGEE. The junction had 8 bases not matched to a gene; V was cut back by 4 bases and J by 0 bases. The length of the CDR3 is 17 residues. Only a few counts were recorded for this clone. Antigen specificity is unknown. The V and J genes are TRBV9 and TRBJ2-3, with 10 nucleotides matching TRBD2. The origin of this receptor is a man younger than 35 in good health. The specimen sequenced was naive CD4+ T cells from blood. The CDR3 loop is CASSPGASGRSTDTQYF. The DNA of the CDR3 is TGTGCCAGCAGCCCCGGCGCTAGCGGGAGAAGCACAGATACGCAGTATTTT. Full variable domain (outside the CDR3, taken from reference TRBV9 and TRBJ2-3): DSGVTQTPKHLITATGQRVTLRCSPRSGDLSVYWYQQSLDQGLQFLIQYYNGEERAKGNILERFSAQQFPDLHSELNLSSLELGDSALYFCASSPGASGRSTDTQYFGPGTRLTVL.